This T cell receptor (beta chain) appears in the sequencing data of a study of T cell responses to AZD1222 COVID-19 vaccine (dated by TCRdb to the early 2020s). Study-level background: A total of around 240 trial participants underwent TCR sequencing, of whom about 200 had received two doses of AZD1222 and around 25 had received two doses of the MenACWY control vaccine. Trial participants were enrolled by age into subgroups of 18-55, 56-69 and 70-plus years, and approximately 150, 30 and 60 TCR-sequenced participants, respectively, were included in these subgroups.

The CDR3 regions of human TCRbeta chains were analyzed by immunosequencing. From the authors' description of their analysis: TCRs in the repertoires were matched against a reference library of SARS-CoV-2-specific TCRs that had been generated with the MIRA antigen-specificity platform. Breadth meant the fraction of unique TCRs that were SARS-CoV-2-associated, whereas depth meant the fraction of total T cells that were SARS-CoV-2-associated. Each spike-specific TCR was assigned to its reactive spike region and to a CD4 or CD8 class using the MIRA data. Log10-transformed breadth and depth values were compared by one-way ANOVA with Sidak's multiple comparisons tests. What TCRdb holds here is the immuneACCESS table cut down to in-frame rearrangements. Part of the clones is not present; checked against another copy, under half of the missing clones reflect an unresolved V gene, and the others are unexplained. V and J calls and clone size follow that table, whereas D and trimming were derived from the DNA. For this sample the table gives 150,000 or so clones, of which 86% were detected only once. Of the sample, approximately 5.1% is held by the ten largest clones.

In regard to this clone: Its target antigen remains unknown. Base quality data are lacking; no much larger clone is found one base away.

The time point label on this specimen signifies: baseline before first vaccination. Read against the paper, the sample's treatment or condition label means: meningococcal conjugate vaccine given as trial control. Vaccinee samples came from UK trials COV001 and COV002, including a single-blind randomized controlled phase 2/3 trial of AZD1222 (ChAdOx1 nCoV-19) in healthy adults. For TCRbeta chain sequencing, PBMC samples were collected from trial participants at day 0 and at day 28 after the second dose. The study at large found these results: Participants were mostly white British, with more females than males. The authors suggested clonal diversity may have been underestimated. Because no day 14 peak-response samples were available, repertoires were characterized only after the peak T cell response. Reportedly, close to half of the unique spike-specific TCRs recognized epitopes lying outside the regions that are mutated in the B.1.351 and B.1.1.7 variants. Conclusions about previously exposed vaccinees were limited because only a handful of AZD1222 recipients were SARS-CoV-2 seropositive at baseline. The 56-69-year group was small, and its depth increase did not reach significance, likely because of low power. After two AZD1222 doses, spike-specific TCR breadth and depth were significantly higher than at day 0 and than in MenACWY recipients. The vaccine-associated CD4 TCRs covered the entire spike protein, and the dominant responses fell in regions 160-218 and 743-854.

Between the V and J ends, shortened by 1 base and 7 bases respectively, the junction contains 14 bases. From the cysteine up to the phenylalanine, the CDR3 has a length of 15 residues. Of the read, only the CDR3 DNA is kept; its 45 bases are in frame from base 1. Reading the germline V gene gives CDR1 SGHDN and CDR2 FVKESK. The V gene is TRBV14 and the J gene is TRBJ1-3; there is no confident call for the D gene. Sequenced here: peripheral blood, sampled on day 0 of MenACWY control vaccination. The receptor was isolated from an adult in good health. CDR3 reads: CASSQAGQPKNTIYF. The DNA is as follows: TGTGCCAGCAGCCAAGCCGGCCAGCCCAAGAACACCATATATTTT.